This T cell receptor beta chain was identified in a study of T cell repertoires in ileal Crohn's disease. Study-wide results and limits: Clonality above 26.8% at surgery always came with endoscopic recurrence.

With respect to this clone: The antigen remains undetermined.

Time point reported: neoterminal ileum biopsy at postoperative endoscopy, about 6 months after surgery. This CDR3 is built from 15 residues. Trimming stripped 7 bases from V and 7 bases from J, with 19 bases between. The germline V gene encodes CDR1 MNHEY and CDR2 SVGAGI. The method was immunoSEQ multiplex PCR; TCRdb's version includes in-frame clones alone and lacks a portion of them. This repertoire shows roughly 60,000 clones, approximately 88% found once; its top ten account for about 2.1%. The chain combines TRBV6-5 with TRBJ2-2, with D possibly matching TRBD1 (5 bases). This receptor was taken from an adult with Crohn's disease. The specimen sequenced was ileal tissue. CDR3 bases: TGTGCCAGCACCCCAGGGCTAGGGAATGTCGGGGAGCTGTTTTTT. Its protein product is CASTPGLGNVGELFF.